This TCR beta chain was found in a study of blood T cell repertoires in COVID-19. Only in-frame clones appear in the TCRdb table, and some are missing; sequencing was by immunoSEQ multiplex PCR. The table lists tens of thousands of clones, approximately 86% of them singletons, with about 29% in the top ten. The table lists this clone with a count of one. The clonotype was recovered from a woman older than 75 with acute or convalescent COVID-19. The material sequenced was peripheral blood.

This chain's CDR3 is CASRTSDKETQYF. The CDR3 bases are TGCGCCAGCAGGACTAGCGACAAAGAGACCCAGTACTTC. V is TRBV5-1 and J is TRBJ2-5, with 8 bases lining up with TRBD2. The CDR3 length is 13 residues. Germline CDR1 reads SGHRS; CDR2 reads YFSETQ. The J segment lost 3 bases and the V segment lost 5 bases, leaving 3 bases of the junction unmatched.